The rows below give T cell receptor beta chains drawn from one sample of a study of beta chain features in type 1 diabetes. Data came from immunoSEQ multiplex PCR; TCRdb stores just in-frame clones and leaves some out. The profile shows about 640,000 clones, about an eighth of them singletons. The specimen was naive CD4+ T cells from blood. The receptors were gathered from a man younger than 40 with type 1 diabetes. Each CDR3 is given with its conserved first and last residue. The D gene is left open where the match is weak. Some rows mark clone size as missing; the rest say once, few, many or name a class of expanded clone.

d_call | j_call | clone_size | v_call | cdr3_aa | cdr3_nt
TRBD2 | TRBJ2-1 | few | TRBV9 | CASSVAISGGNEQFF | TGTGCCAGCAGCGTAGCGATTAGCGGGGGGAATGAGCAGTTCTTC
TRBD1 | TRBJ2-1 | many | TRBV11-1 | CASSDDRDEQFF | TGTGCCAGCAGCGACGACAGGGATGAGCAGTTCTTC
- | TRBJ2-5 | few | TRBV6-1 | CASSPGQIETQYF | TGTGCCAGCAGTCCAGGACAGATAGAGACCCAGTACTTC
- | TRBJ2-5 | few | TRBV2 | CASSDERWETQYF | TGTGCCAGCAGTGATGAGCGCTGGGAGACCCAGTACTTC
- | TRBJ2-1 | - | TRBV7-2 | CASSRRQAPYNEQFF | TGTGCCAGCAGCCGCCGACAGGCCCCCTACAATGAGCAGTTCTTC
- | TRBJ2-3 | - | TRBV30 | CARQVQGSPDTQYF | TGTGCCCGTCAGGTGCAGGGGAGCCCAGATACGCAGTATTTT
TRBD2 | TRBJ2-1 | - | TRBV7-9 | CASSHRGGAYNEQFF | TGTGCCAGCAGCCACCGCGGGGGGGCCTACAATGAGCAGTTCTTC
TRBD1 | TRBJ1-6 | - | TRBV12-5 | CASAVGQGASPLHF | TGTGCTAGTGCCGTGGGACAGGGGGCCTCACCCCTCCACTTT
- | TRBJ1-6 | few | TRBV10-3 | CAISASPSSYNSPLHF | TGTGCCATCAGTGCGTCCCCCAGCTCCTATAATTCACCCCTCCACTTT
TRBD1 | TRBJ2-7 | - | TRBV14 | CASSQTGATYEQYF | TGTGCCAGCAGCCAAACAGGGGCGACCTACGAGCAGTACTTC
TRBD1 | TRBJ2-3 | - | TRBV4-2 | CASSERQGAADTQYF | TGTGCCAGCAGCGAAAGACAGGGGGCCGCAGATACGCAGTATTTT
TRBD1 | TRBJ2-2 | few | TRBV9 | CASSPRTGTAGELFF | TGTGCCAGCAGCCCCCGGACAGGGACGGCCGGGGAGCTGTTTTTT
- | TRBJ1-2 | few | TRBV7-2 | CASSLAAGGDGYTF | TGTGCCAGCAGCTTAGCTGCTGGGGGCGATGGCTACACCTTC
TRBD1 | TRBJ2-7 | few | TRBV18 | CASSPEGAGYEQYF | TGTGCCAGCTCACCAGAGGGGGCTGGCTACGAGCAGTACTTC
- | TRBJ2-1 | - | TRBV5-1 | CASSLEAASDEQFF | TGCGCCAGCAGCTTGGAAGCGGCGAGTGATGAGCAGTTCTTC
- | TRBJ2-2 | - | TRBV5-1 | CASSLGQPTGELFF | TGCGCCAGCAGCTTGGGACAGCCCACCGGGGAGCTGTTTTTT
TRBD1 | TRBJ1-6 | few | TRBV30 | CAWSRDRGPKTYNSPLHF | TGTGCCTGGAGCCGGGACAGGGGGCCTAAAACCTATAATTCACCCCTCCACTTT
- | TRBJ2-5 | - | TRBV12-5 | CASAIGETQYF | TGTGCTAGTGCGATTGGAGAGACCCAGTACTTC
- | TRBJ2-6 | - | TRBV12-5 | CASGLAFEANVLTF | TGTGCTAGTGGTTTAGCCTTTGAGGCCAACGTCCTGACTTTC
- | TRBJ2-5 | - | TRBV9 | CASSVEWGAVGETQYF | TGTGCCAGCAGCGTAGAATGGGGGGCGGTAGGAGAGACCCAGTACTTC
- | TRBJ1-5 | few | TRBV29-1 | CSVSIGRDQPQHF | TGCAGCGTTAGTATAGGAAGGGATCAGCCCCAGCATTTT
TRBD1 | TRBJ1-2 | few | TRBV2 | CASSLGQGADGYTF | TGTGCCAGCAGCCTGGGACAGGGGGCGGATGGCTACACCTTC
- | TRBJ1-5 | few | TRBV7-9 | CASSSGRLNQPQHF | TGTGCCAGCAGCTCAGGACGGCTCAATCAGCCCCAGCATTTT
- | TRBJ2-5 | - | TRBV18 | CASSPMTTQYF | TGTGCCAGCTCACCAATGACAACCCAGTACTTC
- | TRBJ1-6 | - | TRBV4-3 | CASSQDRRGSNSPLHF | TGCGCCAGCAGCCAAGACAGGAGGGGTTCCAATTCACCCCTCCACTTT
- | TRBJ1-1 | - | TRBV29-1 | CSVGRNTEAFF | TGCAGCGTCGGGAGAAACACTGAAGCTTTCTTT
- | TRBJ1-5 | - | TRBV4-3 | CASSQDLAGYQPQHF | TGCGCCAGCAGCCAAGATCTTGCAGGATATCAGCCCCAGCATTTT
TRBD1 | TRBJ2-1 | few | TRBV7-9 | CASSPSGQGAAHEQFF | TGTGCCAGCAGCCCGAGCGGACAGGGGGCTGCTCATGAGCAGTTCTTC
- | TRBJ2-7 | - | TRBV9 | CASSVATDGDYEQYF | TGTGCCAGCAGCGTAGCCACGGATGGGGACTACGAGCAGTACTTC
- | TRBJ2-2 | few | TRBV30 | CAWKFMGAGELFF | TGTGCCTGGAAGTTCATGGGGGCCGGGGAGCTGTTTTTT
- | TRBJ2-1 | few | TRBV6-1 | CASSLQYEQFF | TGTGCCAGCAGCCTCCAGTATGAGCAGTTCTTC